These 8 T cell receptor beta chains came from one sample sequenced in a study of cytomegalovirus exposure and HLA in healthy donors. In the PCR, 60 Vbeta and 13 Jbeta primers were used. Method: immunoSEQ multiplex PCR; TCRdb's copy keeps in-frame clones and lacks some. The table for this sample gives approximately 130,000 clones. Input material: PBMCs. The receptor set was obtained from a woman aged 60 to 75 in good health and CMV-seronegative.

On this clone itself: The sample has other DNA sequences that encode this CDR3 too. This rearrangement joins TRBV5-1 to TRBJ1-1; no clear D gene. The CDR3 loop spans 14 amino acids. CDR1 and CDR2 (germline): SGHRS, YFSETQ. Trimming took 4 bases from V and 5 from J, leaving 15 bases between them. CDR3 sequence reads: CASSGPGGRTEAFF. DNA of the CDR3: TGCGCCAGCAGCGGGCCTGGAGGGAGGACTGAAGCTTTCTTT.

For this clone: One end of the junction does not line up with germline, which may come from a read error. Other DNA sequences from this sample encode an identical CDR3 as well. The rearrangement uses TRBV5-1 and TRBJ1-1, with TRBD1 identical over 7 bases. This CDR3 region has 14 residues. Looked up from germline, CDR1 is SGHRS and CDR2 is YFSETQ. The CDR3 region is CASSFEQGNTEAFF. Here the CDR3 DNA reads TGCGCCAGCAGCTTCGAACAGGGGAACACTGAGGCTTTCTTT.

CDR3 sequence reads: CAIRLTDNTEAFF. In DNA form, the CDR3 reads TGTGCCATCAGATTGACAGATAACACTGAAGCTTTCTTT. This chain uses TRBV10-3 with TRBJ1-1; D is perhaps TRBD1 (5 bases). This CDR3 comprises 13 residues. V dropped 6 bases and J dropped 2 bases, with 10 bases sitting between them. Germline CDR1 reads ENHRY; CDR2 reads SYGVKD.

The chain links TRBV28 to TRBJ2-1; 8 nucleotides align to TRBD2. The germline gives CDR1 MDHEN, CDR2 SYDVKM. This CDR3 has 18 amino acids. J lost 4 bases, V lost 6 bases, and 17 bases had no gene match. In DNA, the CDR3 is TGTGCCAGCAGCTGGACTAGCATAAGCACGGGGGGTTACAATGAGCAGTTCTTC. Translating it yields CASSWTSISTGGYNEQFF.

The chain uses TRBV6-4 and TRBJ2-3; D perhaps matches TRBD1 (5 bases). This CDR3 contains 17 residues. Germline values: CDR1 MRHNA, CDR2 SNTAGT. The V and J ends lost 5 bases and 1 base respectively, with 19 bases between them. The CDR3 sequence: CASSRPDSPSGTDTQYF. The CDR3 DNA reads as TGTGCCAGCAGTCGGCCCGACAGCCCGTCGGGCACAGATACGCAGTATTTT.

CDR3 in DNA: TGTGCCAGCAGCTTAGAGGGTCAGGGTATCTACGAGCAGTACTTC. Its translation: CASSLEGQGIYEQYF. The V call is TRBV9, the J call TRBJ2-7, with D tentatively TRBD1 or TRBD2 (5 bases each). Germline lookup yields CDR1 SGDLS and CDR2 YYNGEE. This CDR3 spans 15 amino acids. Between the trimmed V and J ends, which lost 4 bases and 3 bases, there was a span of 17 bases.

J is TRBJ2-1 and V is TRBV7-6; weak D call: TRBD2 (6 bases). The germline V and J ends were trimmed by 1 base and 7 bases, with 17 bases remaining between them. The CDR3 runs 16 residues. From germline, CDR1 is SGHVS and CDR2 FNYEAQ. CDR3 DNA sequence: TGTGCCAGCAGCTTAGATCTGCGGGGTCGAAGTAATGAGCAGTTCTTC. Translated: CASSLDLRGRSNEQFF.

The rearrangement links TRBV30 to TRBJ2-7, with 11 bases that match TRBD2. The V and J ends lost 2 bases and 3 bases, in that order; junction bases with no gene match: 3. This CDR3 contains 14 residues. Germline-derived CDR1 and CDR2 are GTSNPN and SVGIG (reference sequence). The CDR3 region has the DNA TGTGCCTGGAGTTTTGGGACTAGCGGCTACGAGCAGTACTTC. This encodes CAWSFGTSGYEQYF.